This T cell receptor beta chain is drawn from a study of shared clonotypes between healthy human individuals. Profiling relied on immunoSEQ multiplex PCR, and the TCRdb table lists in-frame clones only, not all of them. The table includes approximately 2,300,000 clones, around 92% detected once. Germline loops: CDR1 SNHLY, CDR2 FYNNEI. Trimming removed 6 bases from V and 3 bases from J, with 14 bases in between. The CDR3 runs 14 residues. The TCR comes from a man younger than 35 in good health. Some clones in this sample may be carry-over from other donors' samples. The chain is built from TRBV2 and TRBJ1-2; a possible D gene is TRBD1 (6 bases). The material sequenced was naive CD4+ T cells from PBMCs. Regarding subset: CD45RA+ positively selected. CDR3: CASRQGSSYYGYTF. The CDR3 nucleotides are TGTGCCAGCAGGCAGGGGTCCTCCTACTATGGCTACACCTTC.